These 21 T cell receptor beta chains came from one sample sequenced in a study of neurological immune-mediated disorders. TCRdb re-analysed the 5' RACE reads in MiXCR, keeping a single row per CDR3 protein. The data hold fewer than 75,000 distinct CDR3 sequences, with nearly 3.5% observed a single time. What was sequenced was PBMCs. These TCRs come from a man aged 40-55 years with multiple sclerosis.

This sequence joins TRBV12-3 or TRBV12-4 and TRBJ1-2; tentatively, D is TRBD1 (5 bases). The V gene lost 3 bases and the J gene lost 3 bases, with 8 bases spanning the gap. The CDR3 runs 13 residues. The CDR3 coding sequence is TGTGCCAGCAGTTTGAGGGGATACTATGGCTACACCTTC. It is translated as CASSLRGYYGYTF.

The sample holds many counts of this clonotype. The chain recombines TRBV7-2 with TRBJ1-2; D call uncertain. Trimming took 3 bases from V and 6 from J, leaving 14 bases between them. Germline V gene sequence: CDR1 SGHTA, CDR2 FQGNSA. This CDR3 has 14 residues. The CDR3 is CASSLMSARHGYTF. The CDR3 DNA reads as TGTGCCAGCAGCTTGATGTCCGCGCGTCATGGCTACACCTTC.

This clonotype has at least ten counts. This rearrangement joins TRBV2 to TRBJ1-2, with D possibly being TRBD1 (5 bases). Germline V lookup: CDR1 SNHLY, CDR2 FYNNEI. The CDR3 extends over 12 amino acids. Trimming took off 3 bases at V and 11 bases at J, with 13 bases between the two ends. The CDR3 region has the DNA TGTGCCAGCAGTGACAGGTCCGGGGGGTACACCTTC. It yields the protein CASSDRSGGYTF.

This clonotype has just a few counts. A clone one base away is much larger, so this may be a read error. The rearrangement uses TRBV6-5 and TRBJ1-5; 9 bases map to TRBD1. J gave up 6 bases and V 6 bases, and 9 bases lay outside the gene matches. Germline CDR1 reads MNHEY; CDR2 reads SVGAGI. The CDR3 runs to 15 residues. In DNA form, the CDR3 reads TGTGCCAGCAGGTACGGGGACAGGGATTCTCAGCCCCAGCATTTT. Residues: CASRYGDRDSQPQHF.

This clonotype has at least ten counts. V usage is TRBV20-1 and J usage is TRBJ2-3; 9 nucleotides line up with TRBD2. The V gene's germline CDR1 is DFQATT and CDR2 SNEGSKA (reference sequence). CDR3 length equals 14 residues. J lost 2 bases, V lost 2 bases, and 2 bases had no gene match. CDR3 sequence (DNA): TGCAGTGCTAGAAGCGGGGGGAACACAGATACGCAGTATTTT. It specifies CSARSGGNTDTQYF.

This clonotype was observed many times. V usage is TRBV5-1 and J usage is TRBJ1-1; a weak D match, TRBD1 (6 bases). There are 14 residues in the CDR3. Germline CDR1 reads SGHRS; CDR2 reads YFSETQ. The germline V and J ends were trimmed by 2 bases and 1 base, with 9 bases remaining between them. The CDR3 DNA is TGCGCCAGCAGCTTCCTGACAGGGAACACTGAAGCTTTCTTT. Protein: CASSFLTGNTEAFF.

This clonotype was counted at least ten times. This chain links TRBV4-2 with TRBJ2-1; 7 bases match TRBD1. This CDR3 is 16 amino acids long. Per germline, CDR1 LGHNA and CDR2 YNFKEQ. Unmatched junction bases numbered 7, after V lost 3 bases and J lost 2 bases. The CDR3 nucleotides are TGTGCCAGCAGCCAGGAGACAGGGCTTACCTACAATGAGCAGTTCTTC. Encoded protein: CASSQETGLTYNEQFF.

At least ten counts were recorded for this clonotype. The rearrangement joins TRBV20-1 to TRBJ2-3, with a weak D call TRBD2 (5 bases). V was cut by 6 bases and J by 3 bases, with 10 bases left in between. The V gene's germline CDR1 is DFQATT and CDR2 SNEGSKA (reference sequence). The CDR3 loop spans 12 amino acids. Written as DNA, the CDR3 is TGCAGTGCACGCACTAGTACAGATACGCAGTATTTT. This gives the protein CSARTSTDTQYF.

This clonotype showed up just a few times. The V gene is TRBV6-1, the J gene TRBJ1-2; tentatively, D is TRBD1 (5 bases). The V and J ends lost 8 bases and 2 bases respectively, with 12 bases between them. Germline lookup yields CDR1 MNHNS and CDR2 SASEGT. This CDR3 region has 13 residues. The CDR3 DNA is TGTGCCAGCCGAGGGGTCCCCAACTATGGCTACACCTTC. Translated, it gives CASRGVPNYGYTF.

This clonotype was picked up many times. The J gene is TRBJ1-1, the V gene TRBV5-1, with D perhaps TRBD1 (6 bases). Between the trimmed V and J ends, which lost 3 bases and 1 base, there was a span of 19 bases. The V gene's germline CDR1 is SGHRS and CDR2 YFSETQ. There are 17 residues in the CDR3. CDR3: CASSSRTAPRGNTEAFF. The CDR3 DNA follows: TGCGCCAGCAGCTCGAGGACAGCTCCAAGAGGGAACACTGAAGCTTTCTTT. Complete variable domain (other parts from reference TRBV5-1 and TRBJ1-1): KAGVTQTPRYLIKTRGQQVTLSCSPISGHRSVSWYQQTPGQGLQFLFEYFSETQRNKGNFPGRFSGRQFSNSRSEMNVSTLELGDSALYLCASSSRTAPRGNTEAFFGQGTRLTVV.

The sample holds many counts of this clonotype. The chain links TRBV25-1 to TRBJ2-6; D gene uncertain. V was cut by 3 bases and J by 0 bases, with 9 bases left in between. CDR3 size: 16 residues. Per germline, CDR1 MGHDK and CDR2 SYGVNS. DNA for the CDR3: TGTGCCAGCAGTGATTCCGGGTACTCTGGGGCCAACGTCCTGACTTTC. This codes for CASSDSGYSGANVLTF.

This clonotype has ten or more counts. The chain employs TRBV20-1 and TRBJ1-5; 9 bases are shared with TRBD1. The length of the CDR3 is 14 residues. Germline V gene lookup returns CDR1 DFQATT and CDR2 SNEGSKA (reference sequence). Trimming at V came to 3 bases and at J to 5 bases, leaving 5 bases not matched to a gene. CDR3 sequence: CSASGQGPDQPQHF. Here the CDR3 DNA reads TGCAGTGCTAGTGGACAGGGGCCGGATCAGCCCCAGCATTTT.

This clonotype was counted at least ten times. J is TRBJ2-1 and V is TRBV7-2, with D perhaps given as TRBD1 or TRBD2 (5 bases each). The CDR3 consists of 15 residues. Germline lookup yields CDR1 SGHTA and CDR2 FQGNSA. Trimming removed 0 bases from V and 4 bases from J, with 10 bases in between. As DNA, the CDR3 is TGTGCCAGCAGCTTAGCTGTGGGGGTGTACAATGAGCAGTTCTTC. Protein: CASSLAVGVYNEQFF.

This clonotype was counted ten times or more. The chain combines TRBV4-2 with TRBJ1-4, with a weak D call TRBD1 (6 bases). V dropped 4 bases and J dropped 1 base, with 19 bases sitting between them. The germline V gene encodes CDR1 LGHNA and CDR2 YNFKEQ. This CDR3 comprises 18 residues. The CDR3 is CASSPLRGGPGTNEKLFF. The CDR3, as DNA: TGTGCCAGCAGCCCCCTGAGGGGGGGACCGGGAACTAATGAAAAACTGTTTTTT.

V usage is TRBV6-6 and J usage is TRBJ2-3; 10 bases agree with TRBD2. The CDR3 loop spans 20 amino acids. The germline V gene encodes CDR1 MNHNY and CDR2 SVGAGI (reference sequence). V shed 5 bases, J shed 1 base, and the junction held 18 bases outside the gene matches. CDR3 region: CASSAHFTSGVRRGTDTQYF. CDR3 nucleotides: TGTGCCAGCAGTGCACACTTTACTAGCGGGGTACGGCGGGGCACAGATACGCAGTATTTT.

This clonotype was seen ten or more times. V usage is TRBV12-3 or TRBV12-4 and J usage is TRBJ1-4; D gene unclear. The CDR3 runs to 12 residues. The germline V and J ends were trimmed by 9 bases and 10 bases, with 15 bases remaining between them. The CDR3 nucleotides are TGTGCCAGTGGGTCGGGGTATGGAAAACTGTTTTTT. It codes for CASGSGYGKLFF.

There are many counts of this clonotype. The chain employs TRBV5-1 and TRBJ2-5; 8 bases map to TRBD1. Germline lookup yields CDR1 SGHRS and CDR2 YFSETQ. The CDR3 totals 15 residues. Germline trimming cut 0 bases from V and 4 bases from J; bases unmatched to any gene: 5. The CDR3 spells CASSLAQGARETQYF. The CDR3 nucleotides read TGCGCCAGCAGCTTGGCGCAGGGGGCGAGAGAGACCCAGTACTTC.

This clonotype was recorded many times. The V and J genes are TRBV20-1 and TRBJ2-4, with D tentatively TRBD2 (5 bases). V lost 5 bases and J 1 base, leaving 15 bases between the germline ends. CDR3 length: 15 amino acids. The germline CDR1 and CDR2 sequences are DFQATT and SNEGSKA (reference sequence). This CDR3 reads CSARIAQRAKNIQYF. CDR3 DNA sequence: TGCAGTGCTCGAATAGCGCAAAGGGCCAAAAACATTCAGTACTTC.

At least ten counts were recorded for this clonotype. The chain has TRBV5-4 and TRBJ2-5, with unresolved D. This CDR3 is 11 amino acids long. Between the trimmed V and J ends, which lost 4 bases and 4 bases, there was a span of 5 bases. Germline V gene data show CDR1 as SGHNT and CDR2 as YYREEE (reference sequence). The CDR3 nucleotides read TGTGCCAGCAGCGTCAGAGAGACCCAGTACTTC. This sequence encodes CASSVRETQYF.

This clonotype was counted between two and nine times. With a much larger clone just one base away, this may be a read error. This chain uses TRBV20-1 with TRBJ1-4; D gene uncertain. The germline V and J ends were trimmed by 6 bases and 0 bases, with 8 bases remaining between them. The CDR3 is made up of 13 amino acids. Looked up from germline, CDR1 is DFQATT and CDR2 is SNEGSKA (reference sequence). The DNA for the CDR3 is TGCAGTGCGCACCCCGCAACTAATGAAAAACTGTTTTTT. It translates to CSAHPATNEKLFF.

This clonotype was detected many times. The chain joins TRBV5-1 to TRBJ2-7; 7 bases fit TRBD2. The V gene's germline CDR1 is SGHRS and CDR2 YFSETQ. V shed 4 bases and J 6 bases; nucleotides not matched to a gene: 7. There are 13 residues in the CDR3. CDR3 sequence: CASSSWTGGEQYF. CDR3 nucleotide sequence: TGCGCCAGCAGCAGCTGGACGGGAGGCGAGCAGTACTTC.